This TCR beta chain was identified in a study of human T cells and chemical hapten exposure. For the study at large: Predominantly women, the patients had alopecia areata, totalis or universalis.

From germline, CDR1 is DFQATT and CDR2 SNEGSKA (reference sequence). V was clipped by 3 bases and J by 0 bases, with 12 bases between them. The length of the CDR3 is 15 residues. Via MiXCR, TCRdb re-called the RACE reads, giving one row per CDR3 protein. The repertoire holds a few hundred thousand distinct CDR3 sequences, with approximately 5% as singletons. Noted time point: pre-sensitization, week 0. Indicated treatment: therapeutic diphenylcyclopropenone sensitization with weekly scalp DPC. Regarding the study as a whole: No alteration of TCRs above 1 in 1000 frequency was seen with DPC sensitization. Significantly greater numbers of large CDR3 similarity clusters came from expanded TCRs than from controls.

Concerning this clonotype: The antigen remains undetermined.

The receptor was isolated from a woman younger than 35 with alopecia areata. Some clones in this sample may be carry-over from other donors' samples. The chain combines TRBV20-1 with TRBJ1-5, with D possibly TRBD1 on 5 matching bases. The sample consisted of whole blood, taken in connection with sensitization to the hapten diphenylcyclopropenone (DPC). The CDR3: CSARVPGGSNQPQHF. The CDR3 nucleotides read TGCAGTGCTAGGGTCCCTGGGGGTAGCAATCAGCCCCAGCATTTT.